Below, 11 T cell receptor beta chains from the same sample are listed, as sequenced in a study of response to subunit inactivated influenza vaccine. TCRdb reprocessed the RT-PCR reads with MiXCR, giving one entry per CDR3 protein. Of about 800,000 distinct CDR3 sequences listed, about 20% are singletons. The input for sequencing was PBMCs from blood, taken less than 6 days after vaccination. These receptors all stem from a man aged 45-65 years who received an inactivated influenza vaccine.

The gene calls are TRBV12-3 or TRBV12-4 and TRBJ2-5, with a weak D call TRBD1 (5 bases). This CDR3 comprises 13 residues. Trimming removed 3 bases from V and 4 bases from J, with 9 bases in between. CDR3: CASSLDNVETQYF. Written as DNA, the CDR3 is TGTGCCAGCAGTTTGGACAATGTAGAGACCCAGTACTTC.

The chain carries TRBV6-5 and TRBJ2-4, with 7 positions matching TRBD1. The V segment lost 0 bases and the J segment 6 bases; nucleotides outside the gene matches: 8. This CDR3 is built from 16 residues. Germline-derived CDR1 and CDR2 are MNHEY and SVGAGI. This CDR3 is CASSYSMGQHGNIQYF. CDR3 bases: TGTGCCAGCAGTTACTCGATGGGACAGCACGGAAACATTCAGTACTTC.

The chain carries TRBV24-1 and TRBJ2-1; no reliable D call. The CDR3 consists of 15 residues. Germline values: CDR1 KGHDR, CDR2 SFDVKD. Trimming removed 1 base from V and 2 bases from J, with 8 bases in between. The DNA for the CDR3 is TGTGCCACCAGTGATTTCCGACAAGCCTACAATGAGCAGTTCTTC. Encoded protein: CATSDFRQAYNEQFF.

This clonotype was counted ten times or more. The chain uses TRBV12-3 or TRBV12-4 and TRBJ2-7; 8 bases map to TRBD2. The CDR3 extends over 15 amino acids. V was clipped by 1 base and J by 3 bases; unmatched bases: 5. In nucleotides, the CDR3 is TGTGCCAGCAGTTTAGTTGCGGGGGGACTCTACGAGCAGTACTTC. It is translated as CASSLVAGGLYEQYF.

The rearrangement joins TRBV20-1 to TRBJ1-3, with 7 bases matching TRBD1. CDR1 and CDR2 from the germline V gene are DFQATT and SNEGSKA (reference sequence). Trimming took 0 bases from V and 2 from J; bases not matched to a gene: 4. The CDR3 contains 15 residues. The CDR3 bases are TGCAGTGCTAGAGAAGTCGACAGGGCTGGAAACACCATATATTTT. This gives the protein CSAREVDRAGNTIYF.

The chain uses TRBV11-2 and TRBJ2-7; D possibly corresponds to TRBD2 (6 bases). V gave up 1 base and J gave up 6 bases, with 13 bases separating them. The germline CDR1 and CDR2 sequences are SGHAT and FQNNGV. This CDR3 is 14 amino acids long. CDR3 residues: CASSLAGRGLEQYF. The CDR3 DNA follows: TGTGCCAGCAGCTTAGCTGGTAGGGGACTCGAGCAGTACTTC.

In this sample, this clonotype turned up a few times. The rearrangement uses TRBV5-6 and TRBJ2-7; perhaps D is TRBD1 or TRBD2 (5 bases each). The CDR3 extends over 15 amino acids. V dropped 4 bases and J dropped 2 bases, with 16 bases sitting between them. CDR1 SGHDT and CDR2 YYEEEE come from the germline V gene. In DNA, the CDR3 is TGTGCCAGCAGCCCCCGGGGCAGGGAGCCCTACGAGCAGTACTTC. Amino acid sequence: CASSPRGREPYEQYF.

The chain links TRBV28 to TRBJ2-1; the D is unclear. V gave up 3 bases and J gave up 1 base, with 10 bases separating them. CDR3 length equals 15 residues. CDR1 is MDHEN, CDR2 SYDVKM, per germline. The CDR3 loop is CASSFPGQSYNEQFF. CDR3 coding DNA: TGTGCCAGCAGTTTCCCCGGGCAATCCTACAATGAGCAGTTCTTC.

This chain uses TRBV3-1 with TRBJ1-5, with 9 bases fitting TRBD1. There are 16 residues in the CDR3. The germline CDR1 and CDR2 sequences are LGHDT and YNNKEL (reference sequence). V shed 2 bases and J 2 bases; nucleotides not matched to a gene: 4. This CDR3 reads CASSQSRDRGNQPQHF. The CDR3 DNA reads as TGTGCCAGCAGCCAATCCCGGGACAGGGGCAATCAGCCCCAGCATTTT.

Here the CDR3 reads CASSSRDSSYGYTF. CDR3 nucleotides: TGTGCCAGCAGCTCACGGGACAGTTCCTATGGCTACACCTTC. V gene TRBV21-1 combines with J gene TRBJ1-2; the table's TRBD1 call for D was not verified on the DNA. TRBV21-1 is deemed a pseudogene. This CDR3 has 14 amino acids.

This rearrangement joins TRBV10-2 to TRBJ1-4; D is perhaps TRBD1 (5 bases). The V end lost 7 bases, the J end lost 7 bases, and 13 bases lay between the germline ends. Germline assignment: CDR1 WSHSY and CDR2 SAAADI. The length of the CDR3 is 13 residues. The CDR3 nucleotides are TGCGCCAGCATCGCAGGGTATGGTGAAAAACTGTTTTTT. The encoded protein is CASIAGYGEKLFF.